The entry below gives a single T cell receptor beta chain sequence along with its context. This CDR3 comprises 16 residues. CDR1 and CDR2 (germline): SGHRS, YFSETQ. The V and J ends lost 2 bases and 1 base, in that order; junction bases with no gene match: 7. This record belongs to a study of T cell changes during pregnancy in multiple sclerosis. Profiling relied on immunoSEQ multiplex PCR, and the TCRdb table lists in-frame clones only, not all of them. The sample holds about 49,000 clones; around 90% are singletons and the top ten take about 5.1%. The sequence came from a female donor in good health, enrolled as a control in a pregnancy study. The rearrangement joins TRBV5-1 to TRBJ1-1; 8 bases are shared with TRBD1. The sample was peripheral blood, taken after pregnancy. The CDR3 is CASSLNIRGPNTEAFF. CDR3 sequence (DNA): TGCGCCAGCAGCTTAAATATCAGGGGGCCGAACACTGAAGCTTTCTTT.